This T cell receptor (beta chain) was captured by sequencing in a study of quantifying T cell responses using KT2 cells. As for the study in general: Reverse transcription used primers in the TCR alpha and beta constant regions.

This clonotype was detected only a few times. Its antigen remains unidentified. A single-stranded UMI oligo with SP2 sequence was ligated to cDNA 3' ends. The first PCR ran 3 to 5 cycles with an equimolar RC1.1 and RC1.2 beta primer mix. MiXCR, applied by TCRdb to the UMI-ligation and nested PCR reads, yields one record per CDR3 protein. There are fewer than 45,000 distinct CDR3 sequences in the sample; over 15% occur only once, and 40% to 45% lies in the top ten. Study-wide points: KT2 sequence counts showed saturation when very many KT2 cells were spiked in.

The CDR3 is 15 amino acids. The V end lost 7 bases, the J end lost 2 bases, and 17 bases lay between the germline ends. Germline-derived CDR1 and CDR2 are SGDLS and YYNGEE. The chain carries TRBV9 and TRBJ2-3, with D possibly being TRBD2 (6 bases). This TCR was sampled from a human donor. Sequenced material: PBMCs spiked with cells of the T cell clone KT2. CDR3 sequence: CASQRGTIFTDTQYF. The CDR3 coding sequence is TGTGCCAGCCAACGCGGGACGATTTTCACAGATACGCAGTATTTT.